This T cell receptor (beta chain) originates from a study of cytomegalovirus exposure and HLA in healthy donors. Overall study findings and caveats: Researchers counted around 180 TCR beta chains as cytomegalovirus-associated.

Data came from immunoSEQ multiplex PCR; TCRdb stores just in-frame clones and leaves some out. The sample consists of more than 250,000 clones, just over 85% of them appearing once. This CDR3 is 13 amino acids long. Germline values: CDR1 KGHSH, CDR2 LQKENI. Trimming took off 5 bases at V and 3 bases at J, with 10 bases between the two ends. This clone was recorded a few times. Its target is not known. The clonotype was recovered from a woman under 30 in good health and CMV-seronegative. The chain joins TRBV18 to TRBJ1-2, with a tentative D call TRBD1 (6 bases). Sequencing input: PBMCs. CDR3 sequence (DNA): TGTGCCAGCTCAGCAGGGGTAGACTATGGCTACACCTTC. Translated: CASSAGVDYGYTF.